The sequence of this T cell receptor beta chain was determined in a study of blood T cell repertoires in COVID-19. Here immunoSEQ multiplex PCR was the method, and the copy in TCRdb shows in-frame clones only, minus some. The sample records over 90,000 clones, 81% being singletons. There are 17 residues in the CDR3. This clone was found once. The sample comprised peripheral blood. This receptor was identified in an elderly man with active or convalescent COVID-19. The chain has TRBV21-1 and TRBJ1-1; the DNA was not used to check the table's D call, TRBD1. TRBV21-1 is a recognized pseudogene. The CDR3 sequence: CASSKVVWAGSHTEAFF. The CDR3 DNA is TGTGCCAGCAGCAAAGTAGTCTGGGCTGGGTCTCACACTGAAGCTTTCTTT.